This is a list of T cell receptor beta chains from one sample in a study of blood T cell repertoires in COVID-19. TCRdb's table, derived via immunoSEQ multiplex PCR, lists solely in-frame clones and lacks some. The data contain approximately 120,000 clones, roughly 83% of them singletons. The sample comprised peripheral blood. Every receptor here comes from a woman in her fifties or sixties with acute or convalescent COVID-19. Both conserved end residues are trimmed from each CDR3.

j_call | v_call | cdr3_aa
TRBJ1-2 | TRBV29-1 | SVGGNYGYT
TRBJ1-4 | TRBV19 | ASSIKGGIAEKLF
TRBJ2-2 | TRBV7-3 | ASSPGLGGTGELF
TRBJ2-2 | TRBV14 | ASSKLGELF
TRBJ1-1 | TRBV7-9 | ASSSRQGPNTEAF
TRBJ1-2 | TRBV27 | ASSLTGTYGYT
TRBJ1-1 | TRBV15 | ATSNFGGDTEAF
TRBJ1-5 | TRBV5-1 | ASSLEGQGEPQH
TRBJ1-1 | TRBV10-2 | ASSEGTMNTEAF
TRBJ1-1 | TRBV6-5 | ASSYGRTGNTEAF
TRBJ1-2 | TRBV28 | ASRTGTLNYGYT
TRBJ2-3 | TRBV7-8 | ASSLAMTGTGVSDTQY
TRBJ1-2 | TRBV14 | ASSQSQTGGGYT
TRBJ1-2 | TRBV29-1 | SVEDWEGVGNYGYT
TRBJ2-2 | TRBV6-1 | ASSGQGPPNTGELF
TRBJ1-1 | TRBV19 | ASKDRADTEAF
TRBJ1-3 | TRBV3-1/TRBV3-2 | ASSRRQNQGAGNTIY
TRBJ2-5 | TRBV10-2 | ASNILAGGQETQY
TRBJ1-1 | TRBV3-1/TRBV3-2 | ASSQLRGNTEAF
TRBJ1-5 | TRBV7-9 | ASSRDREFQPQH
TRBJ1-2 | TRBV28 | ASRDSRDYGYT
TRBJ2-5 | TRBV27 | ASSFRMQETQY
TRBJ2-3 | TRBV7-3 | ASSLTNPGGSDTQY
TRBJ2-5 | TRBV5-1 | ASSLRPGTGARETQY
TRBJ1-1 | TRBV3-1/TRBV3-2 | ASSQVFRMGGAVTEAF
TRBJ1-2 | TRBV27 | ASSPSAGQIIYGYT
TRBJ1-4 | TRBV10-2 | ASSVGQGSSKLF
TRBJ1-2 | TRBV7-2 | ASSSAGGPYGYT
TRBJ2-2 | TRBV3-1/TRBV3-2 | ASSQVLLAGGGELF
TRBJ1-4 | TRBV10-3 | AISSQESEKLF
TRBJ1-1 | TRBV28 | ASSLGTAVMNTEAF
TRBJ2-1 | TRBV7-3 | ASSPGQETNEQF
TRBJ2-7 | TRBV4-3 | ASSPGTSGPYEQY
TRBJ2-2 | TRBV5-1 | ASSQDPQGATGELF
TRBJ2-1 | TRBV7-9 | ASSLEGPGEQF
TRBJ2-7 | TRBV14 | ASSPGTGYEQY
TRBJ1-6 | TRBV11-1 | ASATGGSYNSPLH
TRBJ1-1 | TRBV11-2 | ASSLERGAEAF
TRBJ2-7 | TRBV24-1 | ATSDLREQY
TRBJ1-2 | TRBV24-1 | ATSDTSLTGSGYT
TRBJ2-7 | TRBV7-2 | ASSEGLAVTYEQY
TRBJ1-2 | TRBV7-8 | ASSLGTTGSLSYGYT
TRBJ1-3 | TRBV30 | AWSADSPRRIGNTIY
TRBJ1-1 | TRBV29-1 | SVASGTLNTEAF